The T cell receptor beta chain described here comes from a study of T-cell reconstitution after alpha-beta-depleted transplantation in children. Deletions cut 7 bases from V and 8 bases from J, with 21 bases between. This CDR3 has 15 residues. Germline CDR1 reads SGHAT; CDR2 reads FQNNGV. Unique molecular identifiers were incorporated into the prepared TCRbeta library. TCRdb processed the PCR reads anew with MiXCR; each CDR3 protein has one entry. The sample has about 980,000 distinct CDR3 sequences, around 30% seen once. This clonotype was observed a handful of times. Its antigen is not identified. Study-wide results and caveats: Reports say that about two months after transplant, the alpha-beta T cells came out of several hundred graft clones that had expanded. Surviving recipient cells, namely T cells and thymic progenitors, were the source of high day-60 TCRbeta diversity in some patients. A year had passed since transplant, and T-cell counts and diversity by then came mostly from newly produced T cells.

The V call is TRBV11-2, the J call TRBJ2-1; D perhaps matches TRBD1 (6 bases). The sequencing used PBMCs, mostly from graft donor cells, collected 360 days after TCRalphabeta/CD19-depleted stem cell transplant. This clonotype was obtained from a boy under two years old who had a stem cell transplant for SCID, so the T cells may come from the graft donor. CDR3 region: CASTLSWGPVDEQFF. The CDR3 DNA is TGTGCCAGCACGCTGTCTTGGGGGCCTGTGGATGAGCAGTTCTTC.